Listed here are 6 T cell receptor beta chains from one sample, sequenced in a study of graft-versus-host responses after intestinal transplantation. Clones were sequenced by immunoSEQ multiplex PCR, and TCRdb holds only the in-frame ones, with some missing. Among tens of thousands of clones listed, 75% to 95% were seen once. The sequencing here drew on PBMCs, taken nearly 670 days after intestinal transplant. The receptors here all came from a human patient who received an intestinal transplant, so some T cells may come from the graft donor.

The rearrangement joins TRBV5-4 to TRBJ2-3; no clear D gene. CDR1 and CDR2 (germline): SGHNT, YYREEE (reference sequence). The CDR3 runs to 11 residues. V was pared by 0 bases and J by 6 bases, with 2 bases between. The CDR3 nucleotides are TGTGCCAGCAGCTTGGCGGATACGCAGTATTTT. Its protein product is CASSLADTQYF.

The chain is built from TRBV10-1 and TRBJ1-2; D is undetermined. The V and J ends lost 0 bases and 8 bases respectively, with 16 bases between them. This CDR3 has 15 residues. Germline CDR1 WNHNN, CDR2 SYGVQD (reference sequence). The CDR3 DNA reads as TGCGCCAGCAGTGAGTCCGTACCGTCGTTTGCCGGCTACACCTTC. Protein sequence: CASSESVPSFAGYTF.

V usage is TRBV19 and J usage is TRBJ2-1; D may be TRBD2 (5 bases). Per the germline V gene, CDR1 is LNHDA and CDR2 is SQIVND (reference sequence). Deletions cut 3 bases from V and 5 bases from J, with 8 bases between. The CDR3 is 13 residues long. The CDR3 reads CASSIGLNNEQFF. The CDR3 DNA sequence: TGTGCCAGTAGTATCGGACTGAACAATGAGCAGTTCTTC.

This clone has a single count. The gene calls are TRBV5-4 and TRBJ1-1; D is unclear. The CDR3 length is 13 residues. Looked up from germline, CDR1 is SGHNT and CDR2 is YYREEE (reference sequence). V shed 3 bases and J shed 1 base, with 7 bases lying between them. CDR3 sequence (DNA): TGTGCCAGCAGCTCTACATCGAACACTGAAGCTTTCTTT. This encodes CASSSTSNTEAFF.

This sequence joins TRBV5-1 and TRBJ1-2; 9 positions agree with TRBD1. V lost 4 bases and J lost 8; bases outside the gene matches: 12. CDR1 is SGHRS, CDR2 YFSETQ, per germline. The CDR3 is 15 residues long. The DNA of the CDR3 is TGCGCCAGCAGCCTGGAACCGGGACAGGGAGGGGGCTACACCTTC. Translation gives CASSLEPGQGGGYTF.

This clone was observed once. The chain recombines TRBV2 with TRBJ1-5, with D perhaps matching TRBD1 (5 bases). The germline V gene encodes CDR1 SNHLY and CDR2 FYNNEI. Trimming took off 4 bases at V and 1 base at J, with 8 bases between the two ends. CDR3 length: 14 amino acids. The CDR3 loop is CASSVGGSNQPQHF. CDR3 sequence (DNA): TGTGCCAGCAGTGTCGGGGGAAGCAATCAGCCCCAGCATTTT.